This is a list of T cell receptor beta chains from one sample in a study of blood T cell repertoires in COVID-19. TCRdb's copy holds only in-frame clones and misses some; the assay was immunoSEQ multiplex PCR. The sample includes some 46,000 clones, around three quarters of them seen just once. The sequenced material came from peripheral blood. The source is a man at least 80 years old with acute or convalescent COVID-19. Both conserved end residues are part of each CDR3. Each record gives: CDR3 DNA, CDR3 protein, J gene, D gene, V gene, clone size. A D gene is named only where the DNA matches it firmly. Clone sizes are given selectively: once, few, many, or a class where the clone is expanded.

TGTGCCTGGAGTGGCCCTAACCCGGGATACAATGAGCAGTTCTTC CAWSGPNPGYNEQFF TRBJ2-1 . TRBV30 few
TGCGCCAGCAGCCTGACAGGGTTCTCCTACGAGCAGTACTTC CASSLTGFSYEQYF TRBJ2-7 TRBD1 TRBV5-1 many
TGTGCCAGCAGCAGGGACCAGACAGGGGGAGAGACCCAGTACTTC CASSRDQTGGETQYF TRBJ2-5 TRBD1 TRBV6-6 .
TGTGCCAGCAAAGGTCTAGCGGCCGACTACGAGCAGTACTTC CASKGLAADYEQYF TRBJ2-7 TRBD2 TRBV2 .
TGTGCCAGCAGTTTACTACGGGAGCAGTACTTC CASSLLREQYF TRBJ2-7 . TRBV28 .
TGTGCCAGCAGTTTACAGGGAATTGGCTACACCTTC CASSLQGIGYTF TRBJ1-2 . TRBV12-3/TRBV12-4 .
TGTGCCAGCAGCTTAGAAGGGAGACTAGGAACAGATACGCAGTATTTT CASSLEGRLGTDTQYF TRBJ2-3 . TRBV11-2 .
TGTGCCAGCAGCTTATCCCGGACAGTTACATACGAGCAGTACTTC CASSLSRTVTYEQYF TRBJ2-7 . TRBV7-8 once
TGTGCCATCAGTGTCGACCCAGGCTATGGCTACACCTTC CAISVDPGYGYTF TRBJ1-2 . TRBV10-3 .
TGTGCCAGCAGCCCAACAGGGGACTATGGCTACACCTTC CASSPTGDYGYTF TRBJ1-2 TRBD1 TRBV6-5 .
TGTGCCAGCAGGGTCGGACTAGCGGGAGAGTACGAGCAGTACTTC CASRVGLAGEYEQYF TRBJ2-7 TRBD2 TRBV6-5 .
TGTGCCAGCAGTTACCCCGGGACACCTTCTGGAAACACCATATATTTT CASSYPGTPSGNTIYF TRBJ1-3 . TRBV6-2/TRBV6-3 .
TGTGCCAGCACCCGAGGGACAGGGGGCCAGCATTTT CASTRGTGGQHF TRBJ1-5 TRBD1 TRBV12-3/TRBV12-4 .
TGTGCCAGCTCAGTAAGGACAGTTACCCAGTACTTC CASSVRTVTQYF TRBJ2-5 . TRBV18 .
TGTGCCAGCAGTCTCCACAGGATCTACGAGCAGTACTTC CASSLHRIYEQYF TRBJ2-7 . TRBV28 many
TGTGCCAGCAGTTCCCGGACAGCTGGCTACACCTTC CASSSRTAGYTF TRBJ1-2 . TRBV27 few
TGTGCCAGCAGCTTAACGAGGAATAGTCTACGGTTTTTT CASSLTRNSLRFF TRBJ2-2 . TRBV7-3 .
TGTGCCAGCTCACGACTAGCCTCCCTATACAATGAGCAGTTCTTC CASSRLASLYNEQFF TRBJ2-1 TRBD2 TRBV18 .
TGTGCCAGCAGCTTGACAGACACCTACGAGCAGTACTTC CASSLTDTYEQYF TRBJ2-7 . TRBV11-2 few
TGTGCCACCAGTGATTCCGGGGCTAGCGGGAGAGTCTACGAGCAGTACTTC CATSDSGASGRVYEQYF TRBJ2-7 TRBD2 TRBV24-1 .
TGTGCCAGCAGCTTAGACCGAAGGGGGTCCTATGGCTACACCTTC CASSLDRRGSYGYTF TRBJ1-2 . TRBV11-2 .
TGTGCCAGCAGCTTAGGAGCGAACACTGAAGCTTTCTTT CASSLGANTEAFF TRBJ1-1 . TRBV7-2 .
TGTGCCAGCAGTCTAGCGAGATACAATGAGCAGTTCTTC CASSLARYNEQFF TRBJ2-1 . TRBV6-6 .
TGTGCCAGCTCACCAGTGGAGGGTCCCCACACAGATACGCAGTATTTT CASSPVEGPHTDTQYF TRBJ2-3 . TRBV18 .
TGTGCCAGTAGTGGCCCTAGCGGGGGCTCCTACGAGCAGTACTTC CASSGPSGGSYEQYF TRBJ2-7 TRBD2 TRBV19 .
TGTGCCAGCAGTTTCAGGGGGCAATCACCCCTCCACTTT CASSFRGQSPLHF TRBJ1-6 TRBD1 TRBV6-6 .
TGTGCCAGCAGTGTACAGGTCTCCTACAATGAGCAGTTCTTC CASSVQVSYNEQFF TRBJ2-1 . TRBV28 .
TGTGCCAGCTCACCGCCCGACTGGACAGGCCGAAACACCATATATTTT CASSPPDWTGRNTIYF TRBJ1-3 TRBD1 TRBV18 .
TGTGCCAGCAGTTACTCGAGGACGGGAAGCACAGATACGCAGTATTTT CASSYSRTGSTDTQYF TRBJ2-3 . TRBV6-2/TRBV6-3 .
TGCGCCAGCAGCCTGGACAGGGGAGGCAACTATGGCTACACCTTC CASSLDRGGNYGYTF TRBJ1-2 TRBD1 TRBV4-1 .
TGTGCCAGCAGCTTAGGCGGGTTCACCGGGGAGCTGTTTTTT CASSLGGFTGELFF TRBJ2-2 . TRBV7-3 many
TGTGCCGGGGGCCCCGGGAGTTACGAGCAGTACTTC CAGGPGSYEQYF TRBJ2-7 . TRBV30 medium-sized
TGTGCCAGCAGCGGGACTAGCGGGAGACGGGACACCGGGGAGCTGTTTTTT CASSGTSGRRDTGELFF TRBJ2-2 TRBD2 TRBV2 once
TGCGCCAGCAGCCCCGGACTAGCGGGAGAGAAGTTCTTC CASSPGLAGEKFF TRBJ2-1 TRBD2 TRBV5-1 .
TGCGCCAGCAGCCCCCAGGGACTAGCGGGGGTAAACATTCAGTACTTC CASSPQGLAGVNIQYF TRBJ2-4 TRBD2 TRBV5-1 once
TGTGCCAGCAGCGTAGCGGGCACCGGGGAGCTGTTTTTT CASSVAGTGELFF TRBJ2-2 . TRBV9 .
TGCGCCAGCAGTGTCGGGGTGGCATACGAGCAGTACTTC CASSVGVAYEQYF TRBJ2-7 . TRBV10-2 few
TGTGCCAGCTCACCGAGGGAGGGGATAGCGGGAGTGGATGAGCAGTTCTTC CASSPREGIAGVDEQFF TRBJ2-1 TRBD2 TRBV18 .
TGTGCCAGCAGCCAGGGGCCCCTTAGCAATCAGCCCCAGCATTTT CASSQGPLSNQPQHF TRBJ1-5 . TRBV7-8 few
TGTGCCTGGAGTGGGCGAGGAGGGAATCAGCCCCAGCATTTT CAWSGRGGNQPQHF TRBJ1-5 . TRBV30 .
TGTGCCAGCAGTTTATACAGGGCCAGGGATCAGCCCCAGCATTTT CASSLYRARDQPQHF TRBJ1-5 . TRBV27 .
TGTGCCAGCAGTCCTACAGGGGGAAGAAATCAGCCCCAGCATTTT CASSPTGGRNQPQHF TRBJ1-5 TRBD1 TRBV28 .
TGTGCCAGCAGCTTACCAACGGGAGTGGTCACCGGGGAGCTGTTTTTT CASSLPTGVVTGELFF TRBJ2-2 . TRBV7-2 .
TGTGCCAGCAACCGGGGATCCGGCAATCAGCCCCAGCATTTT CASNRGSGNQPQHF TRBJ1-5 . TRBV28 .
TGCGCCAGCAGCTTGCAGGCCGCCTACGAGCAGTACTTC CASSLQAAYEQYF TRBJ2-7 . TRBV5-1 .
TGTGCCAGCAGGGGACAGGGGGCCGGTGAGCAGTTCTTC CASRGQGAGEQFF TRBJ2-1 TRBD1 TRBV2 .
TGTGCCTGGAGTCTAGCGGGAGGGTTCACCGGGGAGCTGTTTTTT CAWSLAGGFTGELFF TRBJ2-2 TRBD2 TRBV30 .
TGCAGCGCAAGGGGACAGTCCAACACCGGGGAGCTGTTTTTT CSARGQSNTGELFF TRBJ2-2 TRBD1 TRBV29-1 .
TGTGCCAGCAGTTCGACAGGGAGTGGGAACACTGAAGCTTTCTTT CASSSTGSGNTEAFF TRBJ1-1 TRBD1 TRBV28 .
TGTGCCAGCAGCCACCGGACGGGAGTTAGCGCAGATACGCAGTATTTT CASSHRTGVSADTQYF TRBJ2-3 . TRBV14 .
TGTGCCAGCAGACTGACTAGCGGACAAGAGACCCAGTACTTC CASRLTSGQETQYF TRBJ2-5 TRBD2 TRBV6-6 .
TGCGCCAGCAGCTTGGCTCCGGGACAGTCTGAAGCTTTCTTT CASSLAPGQSEAFF TRBJ1-1 TRBD1 TRBV5-1 .
TGTGCCAGCAGCTTAAATAGCGGGAGATCAGATACGCAGTATTTT CASSLNSGRSDTQYF TRBJ2-3 TRBD2 TRBV11-3 .
TGTGCCACCTCGGACTTCTCTAATGAAAAACTGTTTTTT CATSDFSNEKLFF TRBJ1-4 . TRBV19 .
TGTGCCAGTAGTACCCTAGACAGGGGGATGGGCAATCAGCCCCAGCATTTT CASSTLDRGMGNQPQHF TRBJ1-5 TRBD1 TRBV19 .
TGTGCCAGCAGCCAAGATTATGACAATGAGCAGTTCTTC CASSQDYDNEQFF TRBJ2-1 . TRBV14 .
TGTGCCAGCAGCCCCACCGGGGACTATGGCTACACCTTC CASSPTGDYGYTF TRBJ1-2 . TRBV6-1 .
TGTGCCAGCAGCCCTACAGGGTCCGGGCGTCAGCCCCAGCATTTT CASSPTGSGRQPQHF TRBJ1-5 . TRBV28 .